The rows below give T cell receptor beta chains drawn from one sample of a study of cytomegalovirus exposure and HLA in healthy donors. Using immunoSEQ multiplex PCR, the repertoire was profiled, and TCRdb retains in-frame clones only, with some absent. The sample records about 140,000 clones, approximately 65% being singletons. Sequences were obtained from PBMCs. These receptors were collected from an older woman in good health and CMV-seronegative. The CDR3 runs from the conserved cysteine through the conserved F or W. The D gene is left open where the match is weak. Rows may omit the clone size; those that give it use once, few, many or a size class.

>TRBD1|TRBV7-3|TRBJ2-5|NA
TGTGCCAGCAGCCCAGGGGGAAGCACACAAGAGACCCAGTACTTC
CASSPGGSTQETQYF
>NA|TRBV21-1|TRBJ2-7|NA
TGTGCCAGCAGCAAAAAGCTAGCGGGAGGTTACGAGCAGTACTTC
CASSKKLAGGYEQYF
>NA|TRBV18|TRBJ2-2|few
TGTGCCAGCTCACCCGGACAGAGTAACACCGGGGAGCTGTTTTTT
CASSPGQSNTGELFF
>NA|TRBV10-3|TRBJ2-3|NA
TGTGCCATCAGTGATGGAGCCACAGATACGCAGTATTTT
CAISDGATDTQYF
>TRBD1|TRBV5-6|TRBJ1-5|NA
TGTGCCAGCAGCTTGGGGACAGGGGTGGGCAATCAGCCCCAGCATTTT
CASSLGTGVGNQPQHF
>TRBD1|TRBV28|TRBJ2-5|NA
TGTGCCAGCAGTTCCCCCCTGTCATTGGGACAGGTAAAGGGAGAGACCCAGTACTTC
CASSSPLSLGQVKGETQYF
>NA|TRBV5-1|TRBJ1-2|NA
TGCGCCAGCAGCTTGGAACAGAGTTTTCGTGGCTACACCTTC
CASSLEQSFRGYTF
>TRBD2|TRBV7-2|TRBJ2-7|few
TGTGCCAGCAGATTGCGGACTAGCGGGAGTGGCGAGCAGTACTTC
CASRLRTSGSGEQYF
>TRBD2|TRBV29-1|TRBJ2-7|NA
TGCAGCGTTGAAGCCGGGACTAGCGGGAGTAGTGAGCAGTACTTC
CSVEAGTSGSSEQYF
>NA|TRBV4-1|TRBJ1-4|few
TGCGCCAGCAGCCAAGATCAAGGGCAGGGGAGGGTCTATAATGAAAAACTGTTTTTT
CASSQDQGQGRVYNEKLFF
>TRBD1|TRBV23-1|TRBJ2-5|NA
TGCGCCAGCAGTCAATCCCCCTTGACAGGGGAATTTGATGAGACCCAGTACTTC
CASSQSPLTGEFDETQYF
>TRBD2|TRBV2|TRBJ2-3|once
TGTGCCAGCGGAGCGGGGGGGCCAGATACGCAGTATTTT
CASGAGGPDTQYF
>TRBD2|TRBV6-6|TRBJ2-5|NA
TGTGCCAGCAGTTTCGCGGGAGGGCCGGAGACCCAGTACTTC
CASSFAGGPETQYF
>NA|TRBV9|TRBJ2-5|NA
TGTGCCAGCAGCGTAGGACACGGCAAAGAGACCCAGTACTTC
CASSVGHGKETQYF
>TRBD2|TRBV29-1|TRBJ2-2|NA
TGCAGCGTTGGGGTGCTAGCGGGATCAACCGGGGAGCTGTTTTTT
CSVGVLAGSTGELFF
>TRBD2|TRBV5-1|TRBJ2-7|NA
TGCGCCAGCAGCCCCCAGGGTAGCGGGGGGGCCCACGAGCAGTACTTC
CASSPQGSGGAHEQYF
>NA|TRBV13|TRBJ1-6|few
TGTGCCAGCAGCTTAGCAGGGGTATATTCTTCACCCCTCCACTTT
CASSLAGVYSSPLHF
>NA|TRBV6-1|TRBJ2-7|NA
TGTGCCAGCAGTGAAGCTGGCGGGGGCTCGTACTTC
CASSEAGGGSYF
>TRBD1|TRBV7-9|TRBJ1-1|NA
TGTTCCAGCAGCTTAAGTGGACAGGGGGGAACAGCTTTCTTT
CSSSLSGQGGTAFF